One TCR beta chain is described in this entry. Its antigen is not known. The junction differs from germline at one of its ends, possibly a read error. The data are from a study of T-cell memory formation after mild COVID-19. Overall study findings and caveats: Detection of some responders pre-infection suggested pre-existing cross-reactive memory T cells participated.

TCRdb reprocessed the 5' RACE reads with MiXCR, giving one entry per CDR3 protein. The sample consists of approximately 480,000 distinct CDR3 sequences, approximately 18% of them appearing once. Germline V gives CDR1 SGDLS, CDR2 YYNGEE. CDR3 length: 14 residues. The origin of this receptor is an adult woman who had mild COVID-19 (a few samples of this study predate the infection). Cell type and time point are not known. The specimen was PBMCs or a T cell subset sorted from them (not recorded which). The J gene is TRBJ2-3, the V gene TRBV9; TRBD2 might be the D (5 bases). CDR3 region: CASSVAGSTDTKYF. In nucleotides, the CDR3 is TGTGCCAGCAGCGTAGCGGGAAGCACAGATACGAAGTATTTT.